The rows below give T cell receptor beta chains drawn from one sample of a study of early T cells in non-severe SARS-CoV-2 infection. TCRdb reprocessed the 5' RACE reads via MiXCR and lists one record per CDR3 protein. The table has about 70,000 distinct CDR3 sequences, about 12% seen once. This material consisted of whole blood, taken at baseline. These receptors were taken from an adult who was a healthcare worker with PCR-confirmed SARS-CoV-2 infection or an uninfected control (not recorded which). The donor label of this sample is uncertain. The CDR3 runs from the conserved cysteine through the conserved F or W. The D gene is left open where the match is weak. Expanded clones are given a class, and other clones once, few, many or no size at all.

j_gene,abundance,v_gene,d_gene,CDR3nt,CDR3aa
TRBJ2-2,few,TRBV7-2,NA,TGTGCCAGCAGCCCCAAATCCGGCAGCGAGCTGTTTTTT,CASSPKSGSELFF
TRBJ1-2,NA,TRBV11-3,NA,TGTGCCAGCAGCCCAGGCTCGTGGAGGGATAACTATGGCTACACCTTC,CASSPGSWRDNYGYTF
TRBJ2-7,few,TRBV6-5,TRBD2,TGTGCCAGCAGTTACTCTGGGGGAGGGACCCTTTACGAGCAGTACTTC,CASSYSGGGTLYEQYF
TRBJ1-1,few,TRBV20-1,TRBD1,TGCAGTGCTCTGACAGGGGGGGGCACTGAAGCTTTCTTT,CSALTGGGTEAFF
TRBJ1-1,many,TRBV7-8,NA,TGTGCCAGCAGCTTAGGCCAAGCGGGGGCCTTTGAAGCTTTCTTT,CASSLGQAGAFEAFF
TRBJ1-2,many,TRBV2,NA,TGTGCCAGTGGCGGGCGGAACTCTTATGGCTACACCTTC,CASGGRNSYGYTF
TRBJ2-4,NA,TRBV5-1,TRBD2,TGCGCCAGCAGCGGGCTAGCGGGAACCAAAAACATTCAGTACTTC,CASSGLAGTKNIQYF
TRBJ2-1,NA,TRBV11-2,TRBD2,TGTGCCAGCAGCTTAAGCGGGGGCGACTACAATGAGCAGTTCTTC,CASSLSGGDYNEQFF
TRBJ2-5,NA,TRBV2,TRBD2,TGTGCCAGCAGTCCTAGCGGTATACAAGAGACCCAGTACTTC,CASSPSGIQETQYF
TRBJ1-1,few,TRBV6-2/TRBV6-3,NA,TGTGCCAGCCGAGGACAAGTGAACACTGAAGCTTTCTTT,CASRGQVNTEAFF
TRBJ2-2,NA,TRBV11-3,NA,TGTGCCAGCAGCTTAGTCCGTACCGGGGAGCTGTTTTTT,CASSLVRTGELFF
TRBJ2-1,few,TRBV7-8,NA,TGTGCCAGCAGCTTAGCTGGGGCCAGGTCCTACAATGAGCAGTTCTTC,CASSLAGARSYNEQFF
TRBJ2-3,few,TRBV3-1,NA,TGTGCCAGCAGCCGACGACGGCCAGGCCAAAGCACAGATACGCAGTATTTT,CASSRRRPGQSTDTQYF
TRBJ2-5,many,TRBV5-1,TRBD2,TGCGCCAGCAGCTTGGCCGGGGGGGTAGGTCGGCTCCTCCAAGAGACCCAGTACTTC,CASSLAGGVGRLLQETQYF
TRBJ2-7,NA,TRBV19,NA,TGTGCCAGTAGTATAGAAAACAGTTTCCTCTACGAGCAGTACTTC,CASSIENSFLYEQYF
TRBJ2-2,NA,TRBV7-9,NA,TGTGCCAGCAGCTTAAGGTTGGGCAGACTGAACACCGGGGAGCTGTTTTTT,CASSLRLGRLNTGELFF
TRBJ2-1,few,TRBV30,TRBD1,TGTGCCTGGAGCTCCCGGGTAGGGACAGGGCCTTACAATGAGCAGTTCTTC,CAWSSRVGTGPYNEQFF
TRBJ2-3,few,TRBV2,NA,TGTGCCAGCAGATTTGTCTCGGCGCAGTATTTT,CASRFVSAQYF
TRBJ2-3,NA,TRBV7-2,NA,TGTGCCAGCAGCTTAGGCACTGTACTACGGGATACGCAGTATTTT,CASSLGTVLRDTQYF
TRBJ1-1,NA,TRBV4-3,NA,TGCGCCAGCAGCCAAGAGGGGCGGGGGCCGGGGACTGAAGCTTTCTTT,CASSQEGRGPGTEAFF
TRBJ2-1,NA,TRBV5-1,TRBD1,TGCGCCAGCAGCGGCCGACTACCGGGACAGGGGGCGGGTGAGCAGTTCTTC,CASSGRLPGQGAGEQFF
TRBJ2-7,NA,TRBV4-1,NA,TGCGCCAGCAGCCATCCCTGGGGCGAGCAGTACTTC,CASSHPWGEQYF
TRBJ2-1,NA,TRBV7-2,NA,TGTGCCAGCAGCTTAGACGGGGCTCAGCAGTTCTTC,CASSLDGAQQFF
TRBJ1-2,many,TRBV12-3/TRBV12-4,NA,TGTGCCAGCAGTTTCTCCCTGTCGGGATATGGCTACACCTTC,CASSFSLSGYGYTF
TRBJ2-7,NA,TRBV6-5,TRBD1,TGTGCCAGCAGTGGGACAGGGCCCTCCTACGAGCAGTACTTC,CASSGTGPSYEQYF
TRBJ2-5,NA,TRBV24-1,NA,TGTGCCACCATTGGTGGTCGGGAGAGGAAGACCCAGTACTTC,CATIGGRERKTQYF
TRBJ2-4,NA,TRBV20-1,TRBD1,TGCAGTGCCCCCGACAGGGGGACGGCCAAAAACATTCAGTACTTC,CSAPDRGTAKNIQYF
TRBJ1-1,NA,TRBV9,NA,TGTGCCAGCAGCGTATCTCCGAACACTGAAGCTTTCTTT,CASSVSPNTEAFF
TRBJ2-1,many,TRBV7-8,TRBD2,TGTGCCAGCAGCCTCCGGACTAGCGGGGGACAATACAATGAGCAGTTCTTC,CASSLRTSGGQYNEQFF
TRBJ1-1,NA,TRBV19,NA,TGTGCCAGTAGTAAGGCGGCTGCGGACACTGAAACTTTCTTT,CASSKAAADTETFF
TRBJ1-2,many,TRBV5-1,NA,TGCGCCAGCAGCTCCGCGGGACCCTCCTACTATGGCTACACCTTC,CASSSAGPSYYGYTF
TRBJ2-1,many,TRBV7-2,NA,TGTGCCAGCAGCTTAGGAGAGTTCTTC,CASSLGEFF
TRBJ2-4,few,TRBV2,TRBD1,TGTGCCAGCAGGGACAGGGGAAACATTCAGTACTTC,CASRDRGNIQYF
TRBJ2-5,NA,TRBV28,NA,TGTGCCAGCAGCCCCCCGGGGGGCTTTGGAGAGACCCAGTACTTC,CASSPPGGFGETQYF
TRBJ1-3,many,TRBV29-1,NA,TGCAGCGTTCATCCTGGCTCTGGAAACACCATATATTTT,CSVHPGSGNTIYF
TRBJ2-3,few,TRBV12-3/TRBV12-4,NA,TGTGCCAGCAGTCGCTCCCCGGGTGCGCATACGCAGTATTTT,CASSRSPGAHTQYF
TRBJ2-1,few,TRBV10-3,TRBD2,TGTGCCATCAGTGAGCTTGGGACTAGCCTATATGAGCAGTTCTTC,CAISELGTSLYEQFF